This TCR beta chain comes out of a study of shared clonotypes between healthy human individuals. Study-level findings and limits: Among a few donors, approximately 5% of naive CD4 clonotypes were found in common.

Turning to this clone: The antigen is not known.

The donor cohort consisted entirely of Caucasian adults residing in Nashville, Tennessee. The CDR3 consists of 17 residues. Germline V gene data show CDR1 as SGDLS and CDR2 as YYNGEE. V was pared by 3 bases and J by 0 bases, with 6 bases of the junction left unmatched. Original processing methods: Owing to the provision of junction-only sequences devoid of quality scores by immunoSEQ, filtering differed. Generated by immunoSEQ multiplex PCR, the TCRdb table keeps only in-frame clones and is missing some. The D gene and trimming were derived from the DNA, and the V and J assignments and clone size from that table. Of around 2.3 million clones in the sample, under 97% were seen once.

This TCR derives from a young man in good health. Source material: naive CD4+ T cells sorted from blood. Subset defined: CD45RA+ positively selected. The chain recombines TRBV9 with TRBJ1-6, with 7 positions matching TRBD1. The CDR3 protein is CASSGDSPSSYNSPLHF. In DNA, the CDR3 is TGTGCCAGCAGCGGGGACAGCCCGAGCTCCTATAATTCACCCCTCCACTTT.